A single sample gave rise to the 28 T cell receptor beta chains below, sequenced in a study of cytomegalovirus exposure and HLA in healthy donors. The PCR employed 60 Vbeta primers together with 13 Jbeta primers. The method was immunoSEQ multiplex PCR; TCRdb's version includes in-frame clones alone and lacks a portion of them. The sample holds some 170,000 clones, 70% seen once. The sample comprised PBMCs. The source is a man aged 18 to 30 in good health and CMV-seropositive.

The gene calls are TRBV9 and TRBJ2-1; a weak D match, TRBD2 (6 bases). Germline loops: CDR1 SGDLS, CDR2 YYNGEE. The V gene lost 0 bases and the J gene lost 6 bases, with 10 bases spanning the gap. The length of the CDR3 is 14 residues. The CDR3 nucleotides read TGTGCCAGCAGCGTAGATGTGGGAGGCAATGAGCAGTTCTTC. Translation: CASSVDVGGNEQFF.

The chain has TRBV6-4 and TRBJ2-3; 13 positions match TRBD2. This CDR3 comprises 15 residues. Per the germline V gene, CDR1 is MRHNA and CDR2 is SNTAGT. V was clipped by 6 bases and J by 6 bases; unmatched bases: 6. The CDR3 sequence is CASSRTSGSGDTQYF. The CDR3 DNA reads TGTGCCAGCAGCAGGACTAGCGGGAGTGGTGATACGCAGTATTTT.

This clone was seen a few times. The gene calls are TRBV2 and TRBJ1-2; the D is unclear. From germline, CDR1 is SNHLY and CDR2 FYNNEI. V lost 2 bases and J lost 7, with 5 bases in between. This CDR3 region has 11 residues. CDR3 amino acids: CASSENIGYTF. Here the CDR3 DNA reads TGTGCCAGCAGTGAAAACATTGGCTACACCTTC.

The genes are TRBV29-1 and TRBJ1-1, with D hard to call. The CDR3 is 10 amino acids. CDR1 and CDR2 (germline): SQVTM, ANQGSEA. CDR3 DNA sequence: TGCGTAGGTAAGAGGGCTGAAGCTTTCTTT. This gives the protein CVGKRAEAFF.

The chain recombines TRBV27 with TRBJ1-1; maybe TRBD1 (6 bases). The CDR3 spans 12 residues. V lost 8 bases and J 2 bases, leaving 9 bases between the germline ends. Germline V gives CDR1 MNHEY, CDR2 SMNVEV (reference sequence). The CDR3 DNA reads as TGTGCCAGCGGGGGCCCCAACACTGAAGCTTTCTTT. Residues: CASGGPNTEAFF.

The gene calls are TRBV10-3 and TRBJ2-3; TRBD2 is a possible D gene (5 bases). The germline V gene encodes CDR1 ENHRY and CDR2 SYGVKD. V lost 3 bases and J 0 bases, leaving 19 bases between the germline ends. The CDR3 consists of 18 residues. CDR3 nucleotide sequence: TGTGCCATCAGTGACCCTAGCCAATTGGACCACAGCACAGATACGCAGTATTTT. It codes for CAISDPSQLDHSTDTQYF.

This clone has just one count. The CDR3 here is CASSPTGEVTDTQYF. For the CDR3, the DNA is TGTGCCAGTAGCCCGACAGGGGAGGTCACAGATACGCAGTATTTT. V is TRBV19 and J is TRBJ2-3; 8 bases line up with TRBD1. Per the germline V gene, CDR1 is LNHDA and CDR2 is SQIVND (reference sequence). This CDR3 region has 15 residues. The V gene end was trimmed by 6 bases and the J gene end by 2 bases; junction bases not matched to a gene: 7. Combining the CDR3 with reference TRBV19 and TRBJ2-3 gives the whole variable domain DGGITQSPKYLFRKEGQNVTLSCEQNLNHDAMYWYRQDPGQGLRLIYYSQIVNDFQKGDIAEGYSVSREKKESFPLTVTSAQKNPTAFYLCASSPTGEVTDTQYFGPGTRLTVL.

V usage is TRBV7-3 and J usage is TRBJ1-1; no clear D gene. Germline V gene sequence: CDR1 SGHTA, CDR2 FQGTGA. CDR3 size: 14 residues. V was cut by 0 bases and J by 1 base, with 6 bases left in between. The CDR3, as DNA: TGTGCCAGCAGCTTAACGGCGGGGAACACTGAAGCTTTCTTT. It yields the protein CASSLTAGNTEAFF.

The chain has TRBV4-2 and TRBJ2-1, with D possibly matching TRBD1 (5 bases). V was shortened by 5 bases and J by 8 bases, with 7 bases between the two germline ends. Per the germline V gene, CDR1 is LGHNA and CDR2 is YNFKEQ. The length of the CDR3 is 11 residues. CDR3 protein: CASSWGDEQFF. The CDR3, as DNA: TGTGCCAGCAGCTGGGGCGATGAGCAGTTCTTC.

V gene TRBV10-2 combines with J gene TRBJ2-1, with TRBD2 matching over 10 bases. CDR1 is WSHSY, CDR2 SAAADI, per germline. The CDR3 is made up of 19 amino acids. V trimming: 4 bases; J trimming: 0 bases; junction bases outside the gene matches: 12. The CDR3 DNA sequence: TGCGCCAGCAGTGGGTCTACTAGCGGGGCCTCCAGCTCCTACAATGAGCAGTTCTTC. Translation: CASSGSTSGASSSYNEQFF.

The chain links TRBV6-1 to TRBJ2-3, with 14 bases identical to TRBD2. V was clipped by 5 bases and J by 4 bases; unmatched bases: 2. The length of the CDR3 is 15 residues. Germline V CDR1 and CDR2: MNHNS, SASEGT. CDR3 sequence reads: CASSPTSGGADTQYF. The CDR3 DNA reads TGTGCCAGCAGTCCGACTAGCGGGGGGGCAGATACGCAGTATTTT.

This clone occurred a few times. The chain is built from TRBV7-3 and TRBJ2-3; 10 nucleotides align to TRBD2. The CDR3 runs 16 residues. The V gene's germline CDR1 is SGHTA and CDR2 FQGTGA. The ends lost 0 bases at V and 4 bases at J; junction bases unmatched: 4. The CDR3 DNA sequence: TGTGCCAGCAGCTTAACCTCTAGCGGGGGATCAGATACGCAGTATTTT. Translating it yields CASSLTSSGGSDTQYF.

The chain carries TRBV21-1 and TRBJ2-7; the table gives TRBD2 as D, unverified against the DNA. TRBV21-1 is a pseudogene. This CDR3 is 16 amino acids long. CDR3 region: CASSKEEGYSGKEQYV. The CDR3, as DNA: TGTGCCAGCAGCAAAGAAGAGGGTTATTCGGGGAAAGAGCAGTACGTC.

V usage is TRBV14 and J usage is TRBJ2-3; 9 bases agree with TRBD2. The CDR3 is 15 amino acids. With 0 bases clipped from V and 6 bases from J, the junction kept 4 bases outside the gene matches. Per germline, CDR1 SGHDN and CDR2 FVKESK. The CDR3 loop is CASSQDLAGLDTQYF. The DNA for the CDR3 is TGTGCCAGCAGCCAAGACCTAGCGGGATTGGATACGCAGTATTTT.

There are a few counts of this clone. The chain has TRBV19 and TRBJ1-1; D might be TRBD1 (5 bases). The CDR3 consists of 14 residues. The germline V gene encodes CDR1 LNHDA and CDR2 SQIVND (reference sequence). The ends were cut back, 5 bases at V and 3 bases at J, with 13 bases in the middle. The CDR3, as DNA: TGTGCCAGTAGTCCGCGAGGGGAGGACACTGAAGCTTTCTTT. This encodes CASSPRGEDTEAFF.

This rearrangement joins TRBV15 to TRBJ2-1; D is unresolved. This CDR3 is built from 14 residues. The germline V gene has CDR1 LNHNV and CDR2 YYDKDF (reference sequence). Trimming pared 3 bases from V and 4 bases from J, leaving 10 bases between. The CDR3 spells CATSRVTEYNEQFF. The CDR3 DNA reads as TGTGCCACCAGCAGGGTTACAGAGTACAATGAGCAGTTCTTC.

Notes on this clone: Other DNA variants within this sample encode the same CDR3. This sequence joins TRBV5-5 and TRBJ1-6; D is ambiguous. The V end was cut by 1 base, the J end by 7 bases, with 9 bases between. CDR3 length equals 14 residues. Germline CDR1 is SGHKS and CDR2 is YYEKEE (reference sequence). As DNA, the CDR3 is TGTGCCAGCAGCTTGCCAGGTGGGAATTCACCCCTCCACTTT. Protein sequence: CASSLPGGNSPLHF.

The chain joins TRBV5-8 to TRBJ2-2; 7 positions agree with TRBD1. This CDR3 comprises 16 residues. V was clipped by 4 bases and J by 0 bases; unmatched bases: 6. Germline V lookup: CDR1 SGHTS, CDR2 YDEGEE. The CDR3 protein is CASSKGTAANTGELFF. As DNA, the CDR3 is TGTGCCAGCAGCAAAGGGACAGCCGCGAACACCGGGGAGCTGTTTTTT.

The chain links TRBV30 to TRBJ1-2; the D gene is possibly TRBD1 (5 bases). In germline, CDR1 is GTSNPN, CDR2 SVGIG (reference sequence). Trimming removed 3 bases from V and 2 bases from J, with 19 bases in between. This CDR3 contains 16 residues. This CDR3 is CAWRGLKAGKNYGYTF. CDR3 bases: TGTGCCTGGAGGGGGTTAAAGGCAGGGAAGAACTATGGCTACACCTTC.

This chain joins TRBV6-6 and TRBJ2-7; 11 positions agree with TRBD1. CDR3 length: 14 residues. Germline V gene data show CDR1 as MNHNY and CDR2 as SVGAGI (reference sequence). Trimming cost V 5 bases and J 7 bases; bases outside gene matches: 7. Written as DNA, the CDR3 is TGTGCCAGCAGTCCCGGACAGGGGGCGAATGAGCAGTACGTC. Encoded protein: CASSPGQGANEQYV.

This chain connects TRBV5-6 to TRBJ1-2; 9 bases fit TRBD1. Germline CDR1 reads SGHDT; CDR2 reads YYEEEE. V dropped 4 bases and J dropped 8; count of bases not matched to a gene: 9. The CDR3 has 14 amino acids. In DNA, the CDR3 is TGTGCCAGCAGCCCGGACAGGGGCGGGATAGGCTACACCTTC. It specifies CASSPDRGGIGYTF.

The genes are TRBV11-3 and TRBJ2-3; 9 nucleotides line up with TRBD2. Unmatched junction bases numbered 3, after V lost 1 base and J lost 4 bases. Germline lookup yields CDR1 SGHNT and CDR2 YENEEA. This CDR3 contains 15 residues. CDR3 protein: CASSLGGLASDTQYF. CDR3 nucleotide sequence: TGTGCCAGCAGCTTAGGGGGACTAGCTTCAGATACGCAGTATTTT.

The chain is built from TRBV6-6 and TRBJ1-1; D unresolved. This CDR3 is built from 10 residues. Trimming shortened V by 2 bases and J by 11 bases, and 6 bases separated the two germline ends. Per germline, CDR1 MNHNY and CDR2 SVGAGI (reference sequence). CDR3 DNA: TGTGCCAGCAGTTACAGCCCGGCTTTCTTT. It yields the protein CASSYSPAFF.

The chain joins TRBV29-1 to TRBJ2-2, with 9 bases lining up with TRBD2. V trimming: 7 bases; J trimming: 5 bases; junction bases outside the gene matches: 17. Germline-derived CDR1 and CDR2 are SQVTM and ANQGSEA. The CDR3 is 17 residues long. CDR3 in amino acids: CSARRVAGALGTGELFF. The DNA for the CDR3 is TGCAGCGCCCGGAGGGTAGCGGGGGCTTTAGGTACCGGGGAGCTGTTTTTT.

The chain recombines TRBV19 with TRBJ1-2; D is undetermined. The germline V gene encodes CDR1 LNHDA and CDR2 SQIVND (reference sequence). Trimming took 6 bases from V and 0 from J, leaving 11 bases between them. CDR3 length equals 14 residues. The CDR3 DNA follows: TGTGCCAGTAGCCCCTCACTTCCTAACTATGGCTACACCTTC. It encodes CASSPSLPNYGYTF.

V usage is TRBV5-6 and J usage is TRBJ2-5, with TRBD2 matching 13 bases. The CDR3 consists of 17 residues. The germline V gene has CDR1 SGHDT and CDR2 YYEEEE. Trimming at V came to 4 bases and at J to 5 bases, leaving 11 bases not matched to a gene. The DNA for the CDR3 is TGTGCCAGCAGCCCTGGTGGAGGGACTAGCGGGATTGAGACCCAGTACTTC. It specifies CASSPGGGTSGIETQYF.

The J gene is TRBJ1-2, the V gene TRBV5-1, with D possibly TRBD1 on 6 matching bases. In germline, CDR1 is SGHRS, CDR2 YFSETQ. V lost 0 bases and J 7 bases, leaving 16 bases between the germline ends. The CDR3 runs to 15 residues. CDR3 DNA: TGCGCCAGCAGCTTGGGAACGGGGGGCGAGAGTGGCTACACCTTC. Translation gives CASSLGTGGESGYTF.

V is TRBV6-1 and J is TRBJ1-4; 9 nucleotides line up with TRBD1. Germline V gene sequence: CDR1 MNHNS, CDR2 SASEGT. This CDR3 contains 14 residues. The junction had 5 bases not matched to a gene; V was cut back by 5 bases and J by 7 bases. CDR3 region: CASSRDRESEKLFF. The CDR3 DNA reads TGTGCCAGCAGTAGGGACAGGGAGAGTGAAAAACTGTTTTTT.